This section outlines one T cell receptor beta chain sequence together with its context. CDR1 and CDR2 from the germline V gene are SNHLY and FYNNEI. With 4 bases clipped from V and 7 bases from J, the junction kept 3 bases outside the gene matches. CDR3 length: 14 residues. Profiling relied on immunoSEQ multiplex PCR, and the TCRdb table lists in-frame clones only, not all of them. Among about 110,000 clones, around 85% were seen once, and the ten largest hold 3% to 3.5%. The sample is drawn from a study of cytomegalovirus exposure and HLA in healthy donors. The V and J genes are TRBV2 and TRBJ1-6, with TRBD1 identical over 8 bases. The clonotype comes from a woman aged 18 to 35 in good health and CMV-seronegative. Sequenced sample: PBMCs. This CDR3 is CASSGTGTNSPLHF. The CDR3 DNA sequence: TGTGCCAGCAGTGGGACAGGGACCAATTCACCCCTCCACTTT.